This T cell receptor beta chain was recorded in a study of blood T cell repertoires in COVID-19. Sequencing was performed with immunoSEQ multiplex PCR; in TCRdb, only in-frame clones are kept and a portion is missing. The data show 99,000 or so clones, 87% seen once. The sequencing input was peripheral blood. The TCR sequence derives from a man aged 50-59 years with acute or convalescent COVID-19.

In DNA form, the CDR3 reads TGTGCCAGCAGGGGACAGAGGAATCAGCCCCAGCATTTT. As protein: CASRGQRNQPQHF. This chain joins TRBV6-5 and TRBJ1-5, with 7 bases fitting TRBD1. Looked up from germline, CDR1 is MNHEY and CDR2 is SVGAGI. The CDR3 has 13 residues. V was clipped by 6 bases and J by 4 bases; unmatched bases: 3.